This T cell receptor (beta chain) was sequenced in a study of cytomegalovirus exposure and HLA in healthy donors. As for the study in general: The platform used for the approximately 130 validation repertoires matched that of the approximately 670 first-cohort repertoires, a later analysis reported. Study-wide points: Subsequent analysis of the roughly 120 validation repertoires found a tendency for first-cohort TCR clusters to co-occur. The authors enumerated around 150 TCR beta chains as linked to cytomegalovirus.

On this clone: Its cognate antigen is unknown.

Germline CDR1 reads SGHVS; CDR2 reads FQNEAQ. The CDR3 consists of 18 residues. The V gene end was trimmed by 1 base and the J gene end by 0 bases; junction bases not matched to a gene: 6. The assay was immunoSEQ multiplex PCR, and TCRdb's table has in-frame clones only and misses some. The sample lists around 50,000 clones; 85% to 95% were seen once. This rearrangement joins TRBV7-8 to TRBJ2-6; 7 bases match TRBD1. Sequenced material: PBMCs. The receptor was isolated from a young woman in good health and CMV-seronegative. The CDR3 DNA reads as TGTGCCAGCAGCTTAGTAGACAGGGTATCCTCTGGGGCCAACGTCCTGACTTTC. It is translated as CASSLVDRVSSGANVLTF. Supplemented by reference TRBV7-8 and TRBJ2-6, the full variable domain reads GAGVSQSPRYKVAKRGQDVALRCDPISGHVSLFWYQQALGQGPEFLTYFQNEAQLDKSGLPSDRFFAERPEGSVSTLKIQRTQQEDSAVYLCASSLVDRVSSGANVLTFGAGSRLTVL.